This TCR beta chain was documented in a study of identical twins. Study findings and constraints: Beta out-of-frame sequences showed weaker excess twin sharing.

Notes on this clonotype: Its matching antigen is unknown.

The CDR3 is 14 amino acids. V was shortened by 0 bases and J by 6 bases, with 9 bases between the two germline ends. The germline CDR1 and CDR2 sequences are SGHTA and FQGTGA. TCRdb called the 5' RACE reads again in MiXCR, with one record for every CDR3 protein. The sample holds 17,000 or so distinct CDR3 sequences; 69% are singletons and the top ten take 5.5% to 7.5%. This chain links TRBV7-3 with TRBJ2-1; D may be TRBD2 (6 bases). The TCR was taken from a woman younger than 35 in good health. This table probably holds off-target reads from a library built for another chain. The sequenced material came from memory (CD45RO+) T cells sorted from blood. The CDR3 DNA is TGTGCCAGCAGCTTAACGGGCGGGGTCAATGAGCAGTTCTTC. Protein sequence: CASSLTGGVNEQFF. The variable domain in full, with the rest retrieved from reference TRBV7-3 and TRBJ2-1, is GAGVSQTPSNKVTEKGKYVELRCDPISGHTALYWYRQSLGQGPEFLIYFQGTGAADDSGLPNDRFFAVRPEGSVSTLKIQRTERGDSAVYLCASSLTGGVNEQFFGPGTRLTVL.